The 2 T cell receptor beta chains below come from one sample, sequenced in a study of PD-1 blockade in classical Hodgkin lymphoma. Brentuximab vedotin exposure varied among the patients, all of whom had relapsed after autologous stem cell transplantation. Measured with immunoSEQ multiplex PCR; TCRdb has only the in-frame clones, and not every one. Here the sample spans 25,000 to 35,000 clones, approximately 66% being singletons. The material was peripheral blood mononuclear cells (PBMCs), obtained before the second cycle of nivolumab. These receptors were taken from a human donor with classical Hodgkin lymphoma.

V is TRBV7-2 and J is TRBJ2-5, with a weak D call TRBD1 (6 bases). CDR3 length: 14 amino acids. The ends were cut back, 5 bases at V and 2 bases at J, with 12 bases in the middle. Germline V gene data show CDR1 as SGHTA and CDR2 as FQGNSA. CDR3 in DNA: TGTGCCAGCAGCCTAGGGACACTTCAAGAGACCCAGTACTTC. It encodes CASSLGTLQETQYF.

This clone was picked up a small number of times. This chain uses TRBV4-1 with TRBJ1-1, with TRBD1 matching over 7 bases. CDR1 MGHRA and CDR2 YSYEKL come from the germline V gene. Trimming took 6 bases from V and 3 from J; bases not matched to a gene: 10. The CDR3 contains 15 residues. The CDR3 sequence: CASSQQGRGDTEAFF. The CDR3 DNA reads TGCGCCAGCAGTCAACAGGGGCGAGGAGACACTGAAGCTTTCTTT.